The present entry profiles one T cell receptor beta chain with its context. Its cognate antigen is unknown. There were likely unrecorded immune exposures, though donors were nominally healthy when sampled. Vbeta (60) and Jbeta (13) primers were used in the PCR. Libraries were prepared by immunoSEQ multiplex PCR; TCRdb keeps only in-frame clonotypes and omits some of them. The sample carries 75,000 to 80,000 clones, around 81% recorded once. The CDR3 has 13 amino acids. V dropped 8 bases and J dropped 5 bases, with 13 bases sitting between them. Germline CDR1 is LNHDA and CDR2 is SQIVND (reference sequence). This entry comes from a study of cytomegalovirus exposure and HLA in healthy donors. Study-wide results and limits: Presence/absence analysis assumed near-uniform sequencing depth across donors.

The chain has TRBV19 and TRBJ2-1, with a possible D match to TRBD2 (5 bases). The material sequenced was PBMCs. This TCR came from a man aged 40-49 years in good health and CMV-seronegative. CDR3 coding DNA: TGTGCCAGTTCGGACTTTTACAACAATGAGCAGTTCTTC. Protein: CASSDFYNNEQFF. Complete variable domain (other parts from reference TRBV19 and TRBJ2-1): DGGITQSPKYLFRKEGQNVTLSCEQNLNHDAMYWYRQDPGQGLRLIYYSQIVNDFQKGDIAEGYSVSREKKESFPLTVTSAQKNPTAFYLCASSDFYNNEQFFGPGTRLTVL.